The 9 T cell receptor beta chains reported below all come from one sample, sequenced in a study of T-cell memory formation after mild COVID-19. TCRdb reanalysed the 5' RACE reads using MiXCR and keeps one entry per CDR3 protein. The data contain about 140,000 distinct CDR3 sequences, 11% to 15% of them singletons. The sample taken for sequencing was PBMCs or a T cell subset sorted from them (not recorded which). Receptors were obtained from an adult woman who had mild COVID-19 (a few samples of this study predate the infection). Cell type and time point are not known.

This rearrangement joins TRBV6-2 or TRBV6-3 to TRBJ2-1; 8 nucleotides line up with TRBD2. The CDR3 is made up of 14 amino acids. Germline-derived CDR1 and CDR2 are MNHEY and SVGEGT. After removal of 4 bases from V and 3 bases from J, the junction contained 2 bases not matched to a gene. In DNA form, the CDR3 reads TGTGCCAGCAGTTGGAGCGGGAGCTACAATGAGCAGTTCTTC. Translation: CASSWSGSYNEQFF.

This chain uses TRBV29-1 with TRBJ2-3; D is unresolved. The CDR3 runs 15 residues. The germline V gene encodes CDR1 SQVTM and CDR2 ANQGSEA. Trimming removed 8 bases at V and 0 bases at J, with 18 bases between. DNA for the CDR3: TGCAGCACGGCCGATTGGATCACTAGCACAGATACGCAGTATTTT. This gives the protein CSTADWITSTDTQYF.

This clonotype showed up just a few times. This rearrangement joins TRBV6-2 or TRBV6-3 to TRBJ2-2, with 9 bases fitting TRBD2. This CDR3 is 14 amino acids long. V was pared by 7 bases and J by 7 bases, with 7 bases of the junction left unmatched. Germline values: CDR1 MNHEY, CDR2 SVGEGT. CDR3 loop: CASNKRGAGGELFF. CDR3 nucleotide sequence: TGTGCCAGCAATAAGCGGGGGGCCGGCGGGGAGCTGTTTTTT.

The rearrangement joins TRBV5-1 to TRBJ1-2, with 10 bases fitting TRBD1. This CDR3 region has 14 residues. The V gene end was trimmed by 0 bases and the J gene end by 6 bases; junction bases not matched to a gene: 2. CDR1 SGHRS and CDR2 YFSETQ come from the germline V gene. CDR3 coding DNA: TGCGCCAGCAGCTTGGGACAGGGGGCCGATGGCTACACCTTC. Translating it yields CASSLGQGADGYTF.

This clonotype was detected a few times. The rearrangement joins TRBV15 to TRBJ2-3; a weak D match, TRBD1 (6 bases). CDR1 is LNHNV, CDR2 YYDKDF, per germline (reference sequence). The CDR3 contains 13 residues. Trimming stripped 5 bases from V and 6 bases from J, with 12 bases between. In DNA form, the CDR3 reads TGTGCCACCAGCCACAGGGTCCTGGATACGCAGTATTTT. Translated: CATSHRVLDTQYF.

The V gene is TRBV2, the J gene TRBJ2-3; 7 positions agree with TRBD2. V lost 8 bases to trimming and J lost 1 base; unmatched junction nucleotides: 0. CDR1 and CDR2 from the germline V gene are SNHLY and FYNNEI. There are 12 residues in the CDR3. CDR3 nucleotides: TGTGCCAGCCGGGAGGGCACAGATACGCAGTATTTT. Protein: CASREGTDTQYF.

This clonotype was seen only a few times. The rearrangement uses TRBV24-1 and TRBJ1-5, with 9 bases identical to TRBD1. This CDR3 comprises 17 residues. V dropped 4 bases and J dropped 10; count of bases not matched to a gene: 16. Germline CDR1 and CDR2: KGHDR and SFDVKD. The CDR3 spells CATSDSPTGTGYQPQHF. CDR3 sequence (DNA): TGTGCCACCAGTGACTCTCCAACCGGGACAGGGTACCAACCCCAGCATTTT.

The J gene is TRBJ2-2, the V gene TRBV20-1; the D is unclear. This CDR3 contains 13 residues. V shed 3 bases and J shed 2 bases, with 7 bases lying between them. Germline V gene lookup returns CDR1 DFQATT and CDR2 SNEGSKA (reference sequence). The CDR3 sequence is CSARQENTGELFF. The CDR3 DNA follows: TGCAGTGCTAGGCAGGAAAACACCGGGGAGCTGTTTTTT.

This clonotype has a handful of counts. The chain recombines TRBV19 with TRBJ2-7, with 8 bases aligning to TRBD1. The germline V gene has CDR1 LNHDA and CDR2 SQIVND (reference sequence). This CDR3 has 15 amino acids. V lost 5 bases to trimming and J lost 1 base; unmatched junction nucleotides: 7. In DNA form, the CDR3 reads TGTGCCAGTAGTCCCCGGACAGGGAAATCCTACGAGCAGTACTTC. This encodes CASSPRTGKSYEQYF.